This entry concerns a single T cell receptor beta chain. Mismatch with germline at one junction end may stem from a read error. This entry is derived from a study of blood T cell repertoires in COVID-19. As for the study in general: Samples representing acute and convalescent COVID-19 were sourced from the United States, Italy and Spain. The analysed material was cDNA or gDNA that came from T cells, B-cell-depleted T cells, or PBMCs.

Per the original data handling: Amplifying reference gene primers gave estimates of nucleated cell counts. Produced via immunoSEQ multiplex PCR; TCRdb's table is partial and in-frame only. The D gene and trimming were derived from the DNA, and the V and J assignments and clone size from that table. The table lists roughly 170,000 clones, roughly 70% of them singletons, with less than 3% in the top ten. The CDR3 length is 16 residues. The germline gives CDR1 MNHNS, CDR2 SASEGT. This sequence joins TRBV6-1 and TRBJ2-7, with TRBD2 matching 11 bases. This receptor was obtained from a woman older than 75 with acute or convalescent COVID-19. The sample was peripheral blood. As DNA, the CDR3 is TGTGCCAGCAGTAAAGCCGGGACTAGCGGCTCCTACGAGCAGTACTTC. This encodes CASSKAGTSGSYEQYF.